This T cell receptor beta chain comes out of a study of blood T cell repertoires in COVID-19. Assay: immunoSEQ multiplex PCR; the TCRdb copy retains only in-frame clones and omits some. The sample yields approximately 210,000 clones, 70% to 85% seen once. Participants were placed into cohorts based on the clinical history they reported. All recovered Cohort 3 donors got two negative PCRs, got clearance, or saw symptom resolution. This CDR3 has 16 residues. V was trimmed by 4 bases and J by 2 bases, leaving 18 bases between them. Germline-derived CDR1 and CDR2 are MGHRA and YSYEKL. The sequencing sample was made of PBMCs or T cells enriched from blood (not recorded which). The clonotype comes from a man in his forties or fifties who had recovered from COVID-19. The chain links TRBV4-1 to TRBJ2-7; weak D call: TRBD2 (6 bases). The CDR3 region has the DNA TGCGCCAGCAGCCCCGGTAGTACTAGCACCCCCTACGAGCAGTACTTC. It is translated as CASSPGSTSTPYEQYF.